This T cell receptor (beta chain) was captured in a study of blood T cell repertoires in COVID-19. Looking at the study overall: Sites in the United States, Italy and Spain provided acute and convalescent COVID-19 samples.

Generated by immunoSEQ multiplex PCR, the TCRdb table keeps only in-frame clones and is missing some. This sample has about 300,000 clones, with around 84% found just once. Which cohort a participant joined came from the clinical history participants gave. Cohort 3 recovery required two negative PCRs, clearance, or symptom resolution. Germline V CDR1 and CDR2: KGHDR, SFDVKD. J was trimmed by 0 bases and V by 4 bases; bases with no gene match: 5. This CDR3 comprises 16 residues. The receptor was isolated from a man in his thirties or forties who had recovered from COVID-19. This chain joins TRBV24-1 and TRBJ2-3, with 8 bases fitting TRBD1. The sample consisted of PBMCs or T cells enriched from blood (not recorded which). The CDR3 sequence is CATSDPGQASTDTQYF. CDR3 bases: TGTGCCACCAGTGACCCGGGACAGGCCAGCACAGATACGCAGTATTTT.